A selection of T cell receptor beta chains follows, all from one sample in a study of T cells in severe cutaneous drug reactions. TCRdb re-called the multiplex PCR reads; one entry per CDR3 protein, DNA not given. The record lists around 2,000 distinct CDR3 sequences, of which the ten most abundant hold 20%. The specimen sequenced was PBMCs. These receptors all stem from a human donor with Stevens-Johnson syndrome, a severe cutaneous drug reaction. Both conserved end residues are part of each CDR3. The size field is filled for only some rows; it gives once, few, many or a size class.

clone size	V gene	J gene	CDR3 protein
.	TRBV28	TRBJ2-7	CASSLVTRIYEQYF
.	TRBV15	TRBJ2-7	CATSSRDKVYEQYF
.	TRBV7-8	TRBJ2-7	CASSPMSTYPYDEQYF
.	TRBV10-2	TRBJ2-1	CASRGGDNEQFF
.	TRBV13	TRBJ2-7	CASSWGLLGEQYF
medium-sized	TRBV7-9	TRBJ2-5	CASSLGTSGRLRETQYF
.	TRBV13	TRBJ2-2	CASSFGGTGELFF
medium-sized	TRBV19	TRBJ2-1	CASSTSGSLWNEQFF
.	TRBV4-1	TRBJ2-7	CASSPVPGRTYSYEQYF
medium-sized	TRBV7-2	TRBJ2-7	CASSSVGLAREQYF
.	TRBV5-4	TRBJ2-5	CASSRPAGGEETQYF
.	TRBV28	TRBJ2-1	CASSYNGAGVHLYNEQFF
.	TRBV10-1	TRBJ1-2	CASKNRDRGRLDYGYTF
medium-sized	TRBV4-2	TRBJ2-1	CASSRGLASNNEQFF
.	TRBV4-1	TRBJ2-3	CASSQDLPGPGRGTDTQYF
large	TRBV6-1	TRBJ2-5	CASSETWTPHLGQETQYF
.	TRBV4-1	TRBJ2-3	CASSRPGLADQDTQYF
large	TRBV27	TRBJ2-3	CASSFLKSDTQYF
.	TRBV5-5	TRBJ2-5	CASSRGRETETQYF
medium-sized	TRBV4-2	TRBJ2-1	CASSQDGGPGHNEQFF